Below, 14 T cell receptor beta chains from the same sample are listed, as sequenced in a study of cytomegalovirus exposure and HLA in healthy donors. Amplification used 60 Vbeta primers and 13 Jbeta primers. Libraries were prepared by immunoSEQ multiplex PCR; TCRdb keeps only in-frame clonotypes and omits some of them. In the table there are about 87,000 clones, over 70% of which are singletons. What was sequenced was PBMCs. These receptors all come from a man under 40 in good health and CMV-seropositive.

The chain has TRBV4-3 and TRBJ1-2; TRBD1 might be the D (6 bases). Trimming took 8 bases from V and 4 from J, leaving 14 bases between them. The CDR3 consists of 13 residues. Germline assignment: CDR1 LGHNA and CDR2 YSLEER. CDR3 amino acids: CASRGGAVYGYTF. CDR3 bases: TGCGCCAGCCGAGGGGGGGCAGTCTATGGCTACACCTTC.

This rearrangement joins TRBV7-6 to TRBJ1-6; D unclear. The CDR3 has 14 residues. V was trimmed by 4 bases and J by 10 bases, leaving 14 bases between them. The germline V gene has CDR1 SGHVS and CDR2 FNYEAQ. The CDR3 DNA reads TGTGCCAGCAGCTCTTCGTTAGGCGGATCACCCCTCCACTTT. The encoded protein is CASSSSLGGSPLHF.

The genes are TRBV6-1 and TRBJ2-7; perhaps TRBD2 as D (5 bases). Trimming removed 5 bases at V and 4 bases at J, with 15 bases between. Germline values: CDR1 MNHNS, CDR2 SASEGT. The CDR3 extends over 14 amino acids. The CDR3 is CASSSDRGRYEQYF. The CDR3 DNA reads as TGTGCCAGCAGTAGCGATCGGGGAAGATACGAGCAGTACTTC.

CDR3 nucleotide sequence: TGCGCCAGCAGCCAAGATTCGGCGGGGGGGCCTAAGACCCAGTACTTC. Amino acid sequence: CASSQDSAGGPKTQYF. The rearrangement links TRBV4-1 to TRBJ2-5; 9 nucleotides line up with TRBD2. Trimming cost V 0 bases and J 6 bases; bases outside gene matches: 8. The CDR3 covers 16 residues. Germline V gene lookup returns CDR1 MGHRA and CDR2 YSYEKL.

The sample holds a few counts of this clone. The CDR3 bases are TGTGCCAGCAGTTTCCTGAAGTCCAGGGGGAACACTGAAGCTTTCTTT. It encodes CASSFLKSRGNTEAFF. The genes are TRBV27 and TRBJ1-1; TRBD1 might be the D (6 bases). Germline values: CDR1 MNHEY, CDR2 SMNVEV (reference sequence). The V and J ends lost 3 bases and 1 base respectively, with 15 bases between them. The CDR3 sequence is 16 residues long.

This chain joins TRBV7-9 and TRBJ2-3, with 7 bases that match TRBD1. This CDR3 has 15 residues. Per the germline V gene, CDR1 is SEHNR and CDR2 is FQNEAQ (reference sequence). Unmatched junction bases numbered 5, after V lost 4 bases and J lost 1 base. CDR3 coding DNA: TGTGCCAGCAGCTCCCTTACAGGGGGCACAGATACGCAGTATTTT. Its translation: CASSSLTGGTDTQYF.

CDR3 loop: CASSTGTGADTQYF. The CDR3 coding sequence is TGTGCCAGCAGCACGGGGACAGGCGCGGATACGCAGTATTTT. The gene calls are TRBV5-4 and TRBJ2-3, with TRBD1 identical over 8 bases. The V gene end was trimmed by 4 bases and the J gene end by 6 bases; junction bases not matched to a gene: 7. Germline values: CDR1 SGHNT, CDR2 YYREEE (reference sequence). This CDR3 spans 14 amino acids.

V is TRBV10-3 and J is TRBJ1-5; a possible D gene is TRBD1 (5 bases). CDR3 length: 14 amino acids. V was clipped by 3 bases and J by 1 base, with 7 bases between them. Germline V gene data show CDR1 as ENHRY and CDR2 as SYGVKD. CDR3 sequence (DNA): TGTGCCATCAGTGACAGACAGAGCAATCAGCCCCAGCATTTT. Encoded protein: CAISDRQSNQPQHF.

This sequence joins TRBV7-3 and TRBJ2-3; TRBD1 agrees at 7 bases. CDR1 is SGHTA and CDR2 is FQGTGA in the germline V gene. V dropped 4 bases and J dropped 3; count of bases not matched to a gene: 7. This CDR3 is built from 15 residues. The CDR3 sequence: CASSSTGMRTDTQYF. The CDR3 nucleotides are TGTGCCAGCAGCTCGACAGGGATGCGGACAGATACGCAGTATTTT.

The CDR3 sequence is CASSLDQAHYGYTF. CDR3 nucleotides: TGTGCCAGCAGCTTAGATCAAGCCCACTATGGCTACACCTTC. This sequence joins TRBV7-2 and TRBJ1-2; D call uncertain. CDR1 is SGHTA and CDR2 is FQGNSA in the germline V gene. Trimming removed 1 base from V and 3 bases from J, with 9 bases in between. The CDR3 loop spans 14 amino acids.

This clone has more than one count but fewer than ten. The CDR3 region is CASSGLAGNNEQFF. In DNA, the CDR3 is TGTGCCAGTTCGGGACTAGCGGGAAACAATGAGCAGTTCTTC. This rearrangement joins TRBV2 to TRBJ2-1, with 13 bases that match TRBD2. Germline V gives CDR1 SNHLY, CDR2 FYNNEI. V lost 9 bases and J lost 5; bases outside the gene matches: 4. The CDR3 covers 14 residues.

This clone showed up just a few times. V is TRBV5-5 and J is TRBJ2-5; weak D call: TRBD1 (5 bases). Matching the DNA end better, TRBJ2-7 makes the J call doubtful. CDR3 length equals 15 residues. In germline, CDR1 is SGHKS, CDR2 YYEKEE (reference sequence). CDR3 coding DNA: TGTGCCAGCAGCTTGCTATCCGGCAGGACAAACGAGCAGTACTTC. Encoded protein: CASSLLSGRTNEQYF.

The chain combines TRBV7-9 with TRBJ2-7, with 9 positions matching TRBD2. The CDR3 runs to 15 residues. Looked up from germline, CDR1 is SEHNR and CDR2 is FQNEAQ (reference sequence). The junction had 11 bases not matched to a gene; V was cut back by 7 bases and J by 4 bases. DNA for the CDR3: TGTGCCAGCATCCCAAGGGCTAGCGGGACATACGAGCAGTACTTC. It specifies CASIPRASGTYEQYF.

A single count supports this clone. The chain recombines TRBV9 with TRBJ2-5, with 14 bases fitting TRBD2. The CDR3 is 16 residues long. In germline, CDR1 is SGDLS, CDR2 YYNGEE. V was pared by 4 bases and J by 4 bases, with 6 bases of the junction left unmatched. CDR3 sequence reads: CASSPPGLAGAETQYF. Here the CDR3 DNA reads TGTGCCAGCAGCCCACCGGGACTAGCGGGGGCAGAGACCCAGTACTTC.